This passage covers 18 T cell receptor beta chains from one sample sequenced in a study of T-cell memory formation after mild COVID-19. TCRdb passed the 5' RACE reads through MiXCR, listing each CDR3 protein once. The data show under 90,000 distinct CDR3 sequences, with roughly 13% seen just once and 31% held by the top ten. Sample: PBMCs or a T cell subset sorted from them (not recorded which). These receptors were taken from an adult woman who had mild COVID-19 (a few samples of this study predate the infection). Cell type and time point are not known.

This clonotype was counted between two and nine times. The chain employs TRBV20-1 and TRBJ2-7, with TRBD1 matching 9 bases. Per germline, CDR1 DFQATT and CDR2 SNEGSKA (reference sequence). The CDR3 contains 15 residues. Losses at the gene ends were 2 bases for V and 7 bases for J; bases not matched to a gene: 12. The CDR3 region is CSARTPGQGFWEQYF. In DNA, the CDR3 is TGCAGTGCTAGAACCCCGGGACAGGGATTTTGGGAGCAGTACTTC.

A few counts support this clonotype. The rearrangement uses TRBV19 and TRBJ2-7, with D possibly matching TRBD2 (5 bases). V was cut by 5 bases and J by 6 bases, with 17 bases left in between. The CDR3 runs 14 residues. Germline V gene sequence: CDR1 LNHDA, CDR2 SQIVND (reference sequence). The CDR3: CASSPTLALGEQYF. CDR3 bases: TGTGCCAGTAGTCCGACTCTTGCACTAGGCGAGCAGTACTTC. Complete variable domain (other parts from reference TRBV19 and TRBJ2-7): DGGITQSPKYLFRKEGQNVTLSCEQNLNHDAMYWYRQDPGQGLRLIYYSQIVNDFQKGDIAEGYSVSREKKESFPLTVTSAQKNPTAFYLCASSPTLALGEQYFGPGTRLTVT.

This clonotype was detected a few times. V usage is TRBV4-2 and J usage is TRBJ2-3, with no clear D. CDR3 size: 15 residues. Trimming removed 1 base at V and 0 bases at J, with 8 bases between. Germline V gives CDR1 LGHNA, CDR2 YNFKEQ. The CDR3: CASSQGYPSTDTQYF. In DNA form, the CDR3 reads TGTGCCAGCAGCCAAGGCTACCCAAGCACAGATACGCAGTATTTT.

The chain recombines TRBV9 with TRBJ2-1, with 8 positions matching TRBD2. CDR1 SGDLS and CDR2 YYNGEE come from the germline V gene. This CDR3 region has 16 residues. The junction had 14 bases not matched to a gene; V was cut back by 3 bases and J by 9 bases. CDR3: CASSAGSGSRVSEQFF. In DNA form, the CDR3 reads TGTGCCAGCAGCGCCGGGAGCGGGAGTCGTGTTAGTGAGCAGTTCTTC.

CDR3 amino acids: CASSFLTMAEQYF. The CDR3 DNA reads TGTGCCAGCAGTTTCCTGACCATGGCCGAGCAGTACTTC. The chain recombines TRBV12-3 or TRBV12-4 with TRBJ2-7; no definite D call. This CDR3 is built from 13 residues. Trimming took off 3 bases at V and 6 bases at J, with 12 bases between the two ends.

In this sample, this clonotype turned up many times. For the CDR3, the DNA is TGCGCCAGCAGCTTCGAGGCTCACAGCTCCTACGAGCAGTACTTC. Its protein product is CASSFEAHSSYEQYF. J is TRBJ2-7 and V is TRBV5-1; D not certain. Looked up from germline, CDR1 is SGHRS and CDR2 is YFSETQ. CDR3 length: 15 residues. Between the trimmed V and J ends, which lost 2 bases and 0 bases, there was a span of 12 bases.

This clonotype came up a few times. The CDR3 here is CAIRASDSHEETQYF. CDR3 in DNA: TGTGCCATCCGAGCCTCGGACAGTCATGAAGAGACCCAGTACTTC. V usage is TRBV10-3 and J usage is TRBJ2-5, with a possible D match to TRBD1 (6 bases). Germline CDR1 ENHRY, CDR2 SYGVKD. The CDR3 is 15 amino acids. V lost 8 bases and J lost 3, with 19 bases in between.

This rearrangement joins TRBV7-9 to TRBJ2-5; 7 nucleotides match TRBD1. Germline V gene data show CDR1 as SEHNR and CDR2 as FQNEAQ (reference sequence). Trimming took 4 bases from V and 5 from J; bases not matched to a gene: 10. The CDR3 spans 15 residues. The CDR3 spells CASSSSYRGEETQYF. In nucleotides, the CDR3 is TGTGCCAGCAGCTCCTCCTACAGGGGTGAGGAGACCCAGTACTTC.

The gene calls are TRBV4-3 and TRBJ2-1; no reliable D call. V was cut by 0 bases and J by 0 bases, with 9 bases left in between. The length of the CDR3 is 16 residues. Germline CDR1 is LGHNA and CDR2 is YSLEER. CDR3 coding DNA: TGCGCCAGCAGCCAAGATACGCCGAGCTCCTACAATGAGCAGTTCTTC. Its protein is CASSQDTPSSYNEQFF.

This clonotype was recorded a few times. The chain recombines TRBV23-1 with TRBJ2-1; D may match TRBD1 or TRBD2 (5 bases each). TRBV23-1 is designated an ORF whose function remains uncertain. The V and J ends lost 3 bases and 4 bases respectively, with 16 bases between them. The CDR3 covers 16 residues. CDR3 coding DNA: TGCGCCAGCAGTCAGCCTAAACGGGACGGATACAATGAGCAGTTCTTC. This translates into CASSQPKRDGYNEQFF.

This clonotype came up a few times. The chain has TRBV12-3 or TRBV12-4 and TRBJ2-6; no definite D call. V was shortened by 3 bases and J by 7 bases, with 13 bases between the two germline ends. This CDR3 is built from 15 residues. The chain's CDR3 is CASSFLPNGANVLTF. CDR3 in DNA: TGTGCCAGCAGTTTCCTTCCTAACGGAGCCAACGTCCTGACTTTC.

V is TRBV7-2 and J is TRBJ1-6, with D unresolved. Trimming took off 2 bases at V and 10 bases at J, with 6 bases between the two ends. The V gene's germline CDR1 is SGHTA and CDR2 FQGNSA. The CDR3 runs to 12 residues. CDR3 DNA sequence: TGTGCCAGCAGCTTAATGAACTCACCCCTCCACTTT. Residues: CASSLMNSPLHF. Variable domain in full (rest from reference TRBV7-2 and TRBJ1-6): GAGVSQSPSNKVTEKGKDVELRCDPISGHTALYWYRQSLGQGLEFLIYFQGNSAPDKSGLPSDRFSAERTGGSVSTLTIQRTQQEDSAVYLCASSLMNSPLHFGNGTRLTVT.

The rearrangement links TRBV24-1 to TRBJ2-7; 8 positions match TRBD2. CDR3 length equals 17 residues. The V gene end was trimmed by 1 base and the J gene end by 3 bases; junction bases not matched to a gene: 10. Germline CDR1 is KGHDR and CDR2 is SFDVKD. The CDR3: CATSDFSTASGGYEQYF. Written as DNA, the CDR3 is TGTGCCACCAGTGATTTCTCCACGGCGAGCGGGGGCTACGAGCAGTACTTC.

The J gene is TRBJ2-1, the V gene TRBV4-1, with TRBD2 identical over 9 bases. CDR3 length: 15 residues. Germline V lookup: CDR1 MGHRA, CDR2 YSYEKL. J was trimmed by 6 bases and V by 4 bases; bases with no gene match: 7. CDR3 residues: CASSLIAGDGNEQFF. In nucleotides, the CDR3 is TGCGCCAGCAGCCTTATAGCGGGAGATGGCAATGAGCAGTTCTTC.

This chain joins TRBV7-9 and TRBJ1-1, with a tentative D call TRBD1 (6 bases). V was trimmed by 6 bases and J by 11 bases, leaving 16 bases between them. CDR1 and CDR2 (germline): SEHNR, FQNEAQ (reference sequence). The CDR3 has 12 amino acids. The CDR3 loop is CASSPSGGSAFF. The CDR3 bases are TGTGCCAGCAGTCCCTCGGGGGGCAGCGCTTTCTTT.

V gene TRBV24-1 combines with J gene TRBJ2-5; TRBD1 aligns across 8 bases. Unmatched junction bases numbered 8, after V lost 2 bases and J lost 4 bases. Germline lookup yields CDR1 KGHDR and CDR2 SFDVKD. The CDR3 has 16 residues. The CDR3 DNA reads TGTGCCACCAGTGATTCTCAGGGGGCGTTGGGAGAGACCCAGTACTTC. This sequence encodes CATSDSQGALGETQYF.

This sequence joins TRBV12-3 or TRBV12-4 and TRBJ2-1; D assignment may be TRBD1 or TRBD2 (5 bases each). The CDR3 contains 11 residues. V was cut by 11 bases and J by 8 bases, with 13 bases left in between. The CDR3 DNA sequence: TGTGCCGCCCGCAGGGACGATGAGCAGTTCTTC. This sequence encodes CAARRDDEQFF.

The rearrangement links TRBV21-1 to TRBJ2-5; TRBD1, the table's D call, lacks a check against the DNA. TRBV21-1 is annotated as a pseudogene. The CDR3 contains 20 residues. In nucleotides, the CDR3 is TGTGCCAGCAGCAAGGAAAAGGGCTTAATCGAGGGGGGAAACCAAGAGACCCAGTACTTC. Its protein is CASSKEKGLIEGGNQETQYF.